A single sample gave rise to the 13 T cell receptor beta chains below, sequenced in a study of T cell repertoires in cytomegalovirus infection (dated by TCRdb to the late 2010s). The treatment or condition label, as the study defines it: in vitro stimulation with specific CMV peptide epitopes to enrich CMV-specific T cells. For sequencing, an Illumina HiSeq 1500 was employed. TCRdb reworked the public reads: Q25 trimming with fastp, MiXCR clone assembly, productive beta chains retained. Entries that share a CDR3 protein sequence are merged under the most common genes and DNA. For this sample there are about 830,000 distinct CDR3 sequences; roughly 33% appear just once. The top ten constitute 12% of the sample. Which antigens these TCRs recognize remains unknown. The source material was cultured CD8+ T cells from PBMCs, sampled from culture after CMV antigen stimulation. All receptors come from a human donor in good health (CMV status not recorded). Some clones in this sample may be carry-over from other donors' samples.

This clonotype has only a few counts. The chain uses TRBV27 and TRBJ2-7; D remains unclear. From germline, CDR1 is MNHEY and CDR2 SMNVEV (reference sequence). The V end lost 2 bases, the J end lost 5 bases, and 10 bases lay between the germline ends. The CDR3 runs to 13 residues. For the CDR3, the DNA is TGTGCCAGCAGTTTAGGAACCTTTAACGAGCAGTACTTC. It specifies CASSLGTFNEQYF.

This clonotype has a count of ten or more. V is TRBV12-3 or TRBV12-4 and J is TRBJ1-4; 9 nucleotides line up with TRBD1. This CDR3 is built from 16 residues. With 2 bases clipped from V and 8 bases from J, the junction kept 9 bases outside the gene matches. DNA of the CDR3: TGTGCCAGCAGTTTAAGGGACAGGGAAAGAGGGGAAAAACTGTTTTTT. This encodes CASSLRDRERGEKLFF.

This clonotype turned up a few times. The chain employs TRBV20-1 and TRBJ1-1; D is possibly TRBD1 (5 bases). Germline CDR1 and CDR2: DFQATT and SNEGSKA (reference sequence). Trimming pared 6 bases from V and 6 bases from J, leaving 14 bases between. This CDR3 comprises 12 residues. CDR3 sequence reads: CSALDSRPEAFF. CDR3 nucleotide sequence: TGCAGTGCGCTCGACAGTCGCCCTGAAGCTTTCTTT.

The V gene is TRBV2, the J gene TRBJ1-1, with 8 nucleotides matching TRBD1. Trimming took 6 bases from V and 11 from J; bases not matched to a gene: 2. The CDR3 is 10 residues long. CDR1 and CDR2 (germline): SNHLY, FYNNEI. CDR3 in DNA: TGTGCCAGCAGAGGGACAGGCGCTTTCTTT. Translation gives CASRGTGAFF.

This clonotype turned up a few times. This chain uses TRBV27 with TRBJ1-1, with a possible D match to TRBD1 (5 bases). CDR1 is MNHEY and CDR2 is SMNVEV in the germline V gene (reference sequence). V gave up 5 bases and J gave up 7 bases, with 26 bases separating them. The CDR3 has 17 amino acids. The CDR3 is CASSLQLRTSPEHEAFF. As DNA, the CDR3 is TGTGCCAGCAGTCTCCAGCTCAGGACATCCCCGGAGCATGAAGCTTTCTTT.

The chain joins TRBV28 to TRBJ1-3; possible D gene TRBD1, 5 bases. CDR1 and CDR2 from the germline V gene are MDHEN and SYDVKM. The CDR3 covers 13 residues. Trimming removed 5 bases at V and 11 bases at J, with 16 bases between. The CDR3 DNA follows: TGTGCCAGCAGTCCGCAGATTACAGGTGCCATATATTTT. Amino acids: CASSPQITGAIYF.

At least ten counts were recorded for this clonotype. This chain links TRBV7-9 with TRBJ1-4, with 10 bases identical to TRBD1. Per the germline V gene, CDR1 is SEHNR and CDR2 is FQNEAQ (reference sequence). V trimming: 1 base; J trimming: 7 bases; junction bases outside the gene matches: 3. The CDR3 runs 15 residues. The CDR3 region has the DNA TGTGCCAGCAGCTTAGTAGGGGACAGGGGTGAAAAACTGTTTTTT. This sequence encodes CASSLVGDRGEKLFF.

The table lists this clonotype with a few counts. The J gene is TRBJ2-3, the V gene TRBV28; maybe TRBD1 (6 bases). The CDR3 sequence is 15 residues long. CDR1 and CDR2 (germline): MDHEN, SYDVKM. Trimming took off 2 bases at V and 2 bases at J, with 11 bases between the two ends. The CDR3 loop reads CASSLEGVSTDTQYF. CDR3 nucleotides: TGTGCCAGCAGTTTAGAGGGGGTATCCACAGATACGCAGTATTTT.

CDR3 bases: TGTGCCAGCAGAGATACTAGCGGGGGCGAGCAGTACGTC. Its translation is CASRDTSGGEQYV. This chain joins TRBV6-2 or TRBV6-3 and TRBJ2-7; 11 nucleotides align to TRBD2. Germline V gives CDR1 MNHEY, CDR2 SVGEGT. The junction had 4 bases not matched to a gene; V was cut back by 6 bases and J by 6 bases. The CDR3 loop spans 13 amino acids.

The table lists this clonotype with many counts. The chain joins TRBV12-3 or TRBV12-4 to TRBJ1-2; D is unclear. CDR3 length equals 17 residues. Trimming cost V 3 bases and J 3 bases, with 20 bases left between them. The CDR3 coding sequence is TGTGCCAGCAGTTTTTCCGGCAGGAAACAAAAGTACTATGGCTACACCTTC. This sequence encodes CASSFSGRKQKYYGYTF.

The gene calls are TRBV6-2 or TRBV6-3 and TRBJ2-7; 11 bases are shared with TRBD1. V lost 9 bases to trimming and J lost 4 bases; unmatched junction nucleotides: 11. This CDR3 has 15 residues. Per the germline V gene, CDR1 is MNHEY and CDR2 is SVGEGT. CDR3 sequence: CASQSTGQGVYEQYV. The DNA for the CDR3 is TGTGCCAGTCAGTCTACGGGACAGGGGGTATACGAGCAGTACGTC.

The chain uses TRBV19 and TRBJ2-1; TRBD2 matches at 8 bases. This CDR3 has 19 residues. The germline gives CDR1 LNHDA, CDR2 SQIVND (reference sequence). The V and J ends lost 3 bases and 4 bases, in that order; junction bases with no gene match: 17. The CDR3 sequence is CASSIQRGPDPGFYNEQFF. The CDR3 DNA reads as TGTGCCAGTAGTATTCAGCGGGGGCCAGACCCGGGCTTTTACAATGAGCAGTTCTTC.

J is TRBJ2-7 and V is TRBV12-3 or TRBV12-4, with D perhaps matching TRBD1 or TRBD2 (5 bases each). The V end was cut by 2 bases, the J end by 1 base, with 12 bases between. This CDR3 spans 15 amino acids. CDR3 DNA sequence: TGTGCCAGCAGTTTACTGGGGACGGCTTCCTACGAGCAGTACTTC. Encoded protein: CASSLLGTASYEQYF.